This T cell receptor (beta chain) was obtained from a study of OX40 agonist ivuxolimab in advanced cancers. The overall study: Patients in the trial were receiving intravenous ivuxolimab every 2 weeks, at doses of 0.01 to 10 mg/kg. There were three patients with partial responses, one having hepatocellular carcinoma and two cutaneous melanoma.

In the case of this clone: Its specificity is unknown.

The germline CDR1 and CDR2 sequences are SGHTA and FQGNSA. J was trimmed by 7 bases and V by 2 bases; bases with no gene match: 6. The CDR3 loop spans 15 amino acids. Study-level results: Fewer expanded clones were found on average in CD4+ than in CD8+ T cells.

The assay was immunoSEQ multiplex PCR, and TCRdb's table has in-frame clones only and misses some. The sample lists about 42,000 clones, around 91% occurring once. If patients had autoimmune disease history or systemic immunosuppression, they were excluded. The receptor was derived from an adult with an advanced solid tumor such as melanoma, head and neck, liver or kidney cancer. The chain combines TRBV7-2 with TRBJ2-1; 9 positions agree with TRBD1. The sample here was CD4+ or CD8+ T cells sorted from blood, taken in a trial of the OX40 agonist ivuxolimab. This CDR3 reads CASSLRGQGLNEQFF. In DNA, the CDR3 is TGTGCCAGCAGCTTACGGGGACAGGGACTTAATGAGCAGTTCTTC.